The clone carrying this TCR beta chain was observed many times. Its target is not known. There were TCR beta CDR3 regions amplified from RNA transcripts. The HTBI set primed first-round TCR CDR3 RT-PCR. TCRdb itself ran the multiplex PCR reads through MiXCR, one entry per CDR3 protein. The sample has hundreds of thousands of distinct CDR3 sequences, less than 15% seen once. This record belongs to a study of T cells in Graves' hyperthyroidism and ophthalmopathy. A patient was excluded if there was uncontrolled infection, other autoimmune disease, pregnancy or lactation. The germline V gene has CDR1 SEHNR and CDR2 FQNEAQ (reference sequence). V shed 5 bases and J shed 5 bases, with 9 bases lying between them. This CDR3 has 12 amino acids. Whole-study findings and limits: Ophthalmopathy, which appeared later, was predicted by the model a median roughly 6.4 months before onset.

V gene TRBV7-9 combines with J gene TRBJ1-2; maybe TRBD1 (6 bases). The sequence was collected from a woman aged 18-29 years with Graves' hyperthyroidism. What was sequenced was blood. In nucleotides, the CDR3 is TGTGCCAGCAGCCCTGGACAGTATGGCTACACCTTC. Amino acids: CASSPGQYGYTF.